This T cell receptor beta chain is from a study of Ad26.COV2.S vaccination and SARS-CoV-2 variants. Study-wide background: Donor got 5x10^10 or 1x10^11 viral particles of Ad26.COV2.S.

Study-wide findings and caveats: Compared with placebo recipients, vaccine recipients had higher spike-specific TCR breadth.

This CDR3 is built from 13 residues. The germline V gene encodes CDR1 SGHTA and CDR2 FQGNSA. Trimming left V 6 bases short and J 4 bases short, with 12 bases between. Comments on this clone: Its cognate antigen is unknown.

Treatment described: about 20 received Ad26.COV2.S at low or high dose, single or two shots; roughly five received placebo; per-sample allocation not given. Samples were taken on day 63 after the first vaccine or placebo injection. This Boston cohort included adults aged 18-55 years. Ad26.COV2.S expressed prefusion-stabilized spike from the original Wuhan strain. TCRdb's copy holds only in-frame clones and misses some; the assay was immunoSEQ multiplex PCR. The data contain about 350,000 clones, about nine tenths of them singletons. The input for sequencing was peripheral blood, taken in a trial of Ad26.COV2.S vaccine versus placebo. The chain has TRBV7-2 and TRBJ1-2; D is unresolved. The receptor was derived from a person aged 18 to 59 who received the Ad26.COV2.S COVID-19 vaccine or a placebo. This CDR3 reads CASRFTETYGYTF. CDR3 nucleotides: TGTGCCAGCAGGTTTACAGAGACCTATGGCTACACCTTC. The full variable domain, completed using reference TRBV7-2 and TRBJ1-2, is GAGVSQSPSNKVTEKGKDVELRCDPISGHTALYWYRQSLGQGLEFLIYFQGNSAPDKSGLPSDRFSAERTGGSVSTLTIQRTQQEDSAVYLCASRFTETYGYTFGSGTRLTVV.